The clone carrying this T cell receptor beta chain has just one count. Its antigen is unknown. The CDR3 runs to 15 residues. Looked up from germline, CDR1 is SGHKS and CDR2 is YYEKEE (reference sequence). Trimming pared 0 bases from V and 3 bases from J, leaving 12 bases between. Method: immunoSEQ multiplex PCR; TCRdb's copy keeps in-frame clones and lacks some. The table records 150,000 to 200,000 clones, about two thirds of them present only once. The source of the sample is a study of cytotoxic CD8 clonotypes in ibrutinib-treated CLL. Study-wide results and caveats: Public clonotypes showed up rarely, and on treatment they shrank or held steady.

The input for sequencing was PBMCs, taken after 24 months of ibrutinib treatment. The J gene is TRBJ1-2, the V gene TRBV5-5; D uncertain. This sequence originates from a human donor with chronic lymphocytic leukemia. CDR3 in amino acids: CASSLVPTSHYGYTF. CDR3 coding DNA: TGTGCCAGCAGCTTGGTTCCTACGTCTCACTATGGCTACACCTTC.